Following are 17 T cell receptor beta chains from one sample sequenced in a study of beta chain features in type 1 diabetes. What was sequenced were expressed TCRB transcripts, since all of the isolated RNA had been reverse transcribed. Some clones are missing from TCRdb's copy, which holds only in-frame ones; the method was immunoSEQ multiplex PCR. The sample includes roughly 130,000 clones, 16% of them seen just once. Their cognate antigens are unknown. Study-level results: A moderate, significant TCRB CDR3 shortening appeared in type 1 diabetes across four CD4+ subsets.

Sequenced material: central memory CD4+ T cells from blood. The receptors come from a man aged 30 to 39 with type 1 diabetes.

This clone occurred once. A much larger clonotype is one base distant, so this may be a read error. The DNA for the CDR3 is TGTGCCAGCAGCTCGACAGAGTATGGCTACACCTTC. It encodes CASSSTEYGYTF. The chain recombines TRBV28 with TRBJ1-2; D is perhaps TRBD1 (5 bases). The germline CDR1 and CDR2 sequences are MDHEN and SYDVKM. The CDR3 runs to 12 residues. V was cut by 6 bases and J by 5 bases, with 10 bases left in between.

The chain is built from TRBV23-1 and TRBJ2-3; D gene ambiguous. TRBV23-1 counts as an open reading frame of uncertain function. V was cut by 7 bases and J by 3 bases, with 17 bases left in between. CDR3 size: 15 residues. The CDR3 reads CASIPYQPLTDTQYF. CDR3 nucleotide sequence: TGCGCCAGCATCCCATATCAACCGTTAACAGATACGCAGTATTTT.

This clone showed up just a few times. V gene TRBV7-2 combines with J gene TRBJ1-2; D call uncertain. CDR1 and CDR2 (germline): SGHTA, FQGNSA. This CDR3 has 12 amino acids. The V end lost 5 bases, the J end lost 6 bases, and 10 bases lay between the germline ends. Here the CDR3 DNA reads TGTGCCAGCAGCCCTAGACACAATGGCTACACCTTC. This codes for CASSPRHNGYTF.

The sample holds a few counts of this clone. The V gene is TRBV9, the J gene TRBJ2-1, with D possibly matching TRBD1 (5 bases). Trimming removed 0 bases at V and 9 bases at J, with 13 bases between. Germline CDR1 and CDR2: SGDLS and YYNGEE. There are 14 residues in the CDR3. The CDR3 DNA sequence: TGTGCCAGCAGCGTAGACGTGGGGCCGGGTGAGCAGTTCTTC. Amino acids: CASSVDVGPGEQFF. The full variable domain, with the rest looked up from reference TRBV9 and TRBJ2-1, is DSGVTQTPKHLITATGQRVTLRCSPRSGDLSVYWYQQSLDQGLQFLIQYYNGEERAKGNILERFSAQQFPDLHSELNLSSLELGDSALYFCASSVDVGPGEQFFGPGTRLTVL.

This clone showed up just a few times. V gene TRBV6-5 combines with J gene TRBJ2-7; 7 nucleotides match TRBD1. V was clipped by 5 bases and J by 2 bases; unmatched bases: 9. Looked up from germline, CDR1 is MNHEY and CDR2 is SVGAGI. The length of the CDR3 is 15 residues. Written as DNA, the CDR3 is TGTGCCAGCAGTCGACAGGGTGGCGGAACCTACGAGCAGTACTTC. It encodes CASSRQGGGTYEQYF.

This clone was detected only a few times. The J gene is TRBJ1-4, the V gene TRBV29-1; no clear D gene. Looked up from germline, CDR1 is SQVTM and CDR2 is ANQGSEA. The CDR3 extends over 12 amino acids. V was cut by 4 bases and J by 4 bases, with 7 bases left in between. The CDR3: CSVAGFNEKLFF. CDR3 DNA sequence: TGCAGCGTTGCCGGGTTTAATGAAAAACTGTTTTTT.

CDR3 DNA: TGTGCCAGCAGCCCTCGGGGGGCGAACACTGAAGCTTTCTTT. Protein product: CASSPRGANTEAFF. This rearrangement joins TRBV7-9 to TRBJ1-1; perhaps TRBD1 as D (6 bases). CDR3 size: 14 residues. Trimming removed 5 bases from V and 1 base from J, with 11 bases in between. Germline V gives CDR1 SEHNR, CDR2 FQNEAQ (reference sequence).

The chain combines TRBV14 with TRBJ1-1, with D possibly being TRBD1 (5 bases). Germline values: CDR1 SGHDN, CDR2 FVKESK. The CDR3 consists of 13 residues. The germline V and J ends were trimmed by 3 bases and 2 bases, with 7 bases remaining between them. The CDR3 reads CASSQGVNTEAFF. In DNA, the CDR3 is TGTGCCAGCAGCCAGGGGGTTAACACTGAAGCTTTCTTT.

This chain connects TRBV7-2 to TRBJ1-1; D might be TRBD1 (5 bases). Germline V gene data show CDR1 as SGHTA and CDR2 as FQGNSA. V lost 3 bases and J 4 bases, leaving 6 bases between the germline ends. CDR3 length: 12 amino acids. CDR3 sequence reads: CASSFGTTEAFF. The CDR3, as DNA: TGTGCCAGCAGCTTTGGGACCACTGAAGCTTTCTTT.

This clone was detected only a few times. This sequence joins TRBV11-3 and TRBJ2-3; 9 positions match TRBD2. The CDR3 has 16 residues. After removal of 5 bases from V and 4 bases from J, the junction contained 10 bases not matched to a gene. CDR1 and CDR2 from the germline V gene are SGHNT and YENEEA. CDR3 residues: CASSPRSGGRSDTQYF. CDR3 nucleotides: TGTGCCAGCAGCCCGCGTAGCGGGGGCAGGTCAGATACGCAGTATTTT.

This clone occurred a few times. The sample carries other DNA sequences with the same CDR3. The rearrangement uses TRBV6-5 and TRBJ2-3, with D possibly matching TRBD2 (5 bases). The CDR3 sequence is 13 residues long. V was shortened by 6 bases and J by 0 bases, with 7 bases between the two germline ends. From germline, CDR1 is MNHEY and CDR2 SVGAGI. The CDR3 region has the DNA TGTGCCAGCAGGGACTCTAGCACAGATACGCAGTATTTT. It encodes CASRDSSTDTQYF.

This clone has more than one count but fewer than ten. V and J are TRBV5-1 and TRBJ1-2; D call uncertain. The V gene lost 3 bases and the J gene lost 4 bases, with 10 bases spanning the gap. Germline CDR1 reads SGHRS; CDR2 reads YFSETQ. The CDR3 is 13 amino acids. The CDR3 sequence is CASSSDGIYGYTF. The CDR3 DNA reads as TGCGCCAGCAGCTCGGACGGCATCTATGGCTACACCTTC.

The rearrangement uses TRBV7-9 and TRBJ2-7, with TRBD2 as a possible D gene (5 bases). Trimming removed 1 base from V and 12 bases from J, with 13 bases in between. The CDR3 runs to 12 residues. Germline CDR1 and CDR2: SEHNR and FQNEAQ (reference sequence). CDR3 region: CASSLVSRGRYF. For the CDR3, the DNA is TGTGCCAGCAGCTTAGTGTCCAGAGGGCGGTACTTC.

CDR3: CASSYGARGTSGANVLTF. CDR3 DNA: TGTGCCAGCAGCTACGGCGCGCGGGGAACCTCTGGGGCCAACGTCCTGACTTTC. V is TRBV7-2 and J is TRBJ2-6, with a possible D match to TRBD2 (6 bases). In germline, CDR1 is SGHTA, CDR2 FQGNSA. Trimming took off 4 bases at V and 0 bases at J, with 16 bases between the two ends. The CDR3 sequence is 18 residues long.

The J gene is TRBJ1-1, the V gene TRBV9, with D hard to call. Deletions cut 1 base from V and 1 base from J, with 5 bases between. The CDR3 runs to 13 residues. Germline V CDR1 and CDR2: SGDLS, YYNGEE. The CDR3 region is CASSVQPNTEAFF. The CDR3 DNA follows: TGTGCCAGCAGCGTACAACCGAACACTGAAGCTTTCTTT.

In DNA, the CDR3 is TGTGCCAGCAGCAACAGGGGTTGGGGAGAGACCCAGTACTTC. Its protein is CASSNRGWGETQYF. The chain combines TRBV7-2 with TRBJ2-5; 7 bases are a match to TRBD1. Germline V gene sequence: CDR1 SGHTA, CDR2 FQGNSA. The CDR3 length is 14 residues. Trimming at V came to 5 bases and at J to 4 bases, leaving 7 bases not matched to a gene.

There are a few counts of this clone. The J gene is TRBJ2-5, the V gene TRBV7-2; D is perhaps TRBD1 (6 bases). The J call is doubtful: the DNA matches TRBJ2-7 better. The CDR3 runs to 15 residues. From germline, CDR1 is SGHTA and CDR2 FQGNSA. CDR3 sequence reads: CASSSNTGHTYEQYF. DNA of the CDR3: TGTGCCAGCAGCTCCAATACGGGACACACCTACGAGCAGTACTTC.